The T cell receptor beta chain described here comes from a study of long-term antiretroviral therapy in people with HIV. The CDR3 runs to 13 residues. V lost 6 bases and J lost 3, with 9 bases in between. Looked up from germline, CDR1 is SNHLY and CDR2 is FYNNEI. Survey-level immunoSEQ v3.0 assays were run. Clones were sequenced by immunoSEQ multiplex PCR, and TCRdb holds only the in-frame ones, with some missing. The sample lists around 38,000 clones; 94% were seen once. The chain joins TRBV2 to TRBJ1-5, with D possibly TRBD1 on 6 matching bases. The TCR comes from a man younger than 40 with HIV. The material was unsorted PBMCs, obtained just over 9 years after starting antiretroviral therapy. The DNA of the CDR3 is TGTGCCAGCAGAGGACAGAACAATCAGCCCCAGCATTTT. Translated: CASRGQNNQPQHF.